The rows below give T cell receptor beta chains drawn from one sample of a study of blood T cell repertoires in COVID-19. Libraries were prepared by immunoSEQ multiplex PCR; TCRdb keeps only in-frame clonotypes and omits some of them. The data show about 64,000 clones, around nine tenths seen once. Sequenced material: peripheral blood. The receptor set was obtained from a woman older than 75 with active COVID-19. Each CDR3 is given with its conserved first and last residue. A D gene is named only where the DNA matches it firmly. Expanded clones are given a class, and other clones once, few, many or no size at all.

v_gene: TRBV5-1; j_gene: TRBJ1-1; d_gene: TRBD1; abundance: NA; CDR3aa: CASSLTGENTEAFF; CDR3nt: TGCGCCAGCAGCTTGACAGGGGAGAACACTGAAGCTTTCTTT
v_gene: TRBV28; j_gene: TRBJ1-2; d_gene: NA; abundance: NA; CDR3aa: CASNPGGGQTNYGYTF; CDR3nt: TGTGCCAGCAATCCGGGAGGTGGGCAGACAAACTATGGCTACACCTTC
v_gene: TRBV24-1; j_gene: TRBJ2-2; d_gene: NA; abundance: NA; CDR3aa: CATSEGGGELFF; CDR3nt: TGTGCCACCAGTGAGGGAGGCGGGGAGCTGTTTTTT
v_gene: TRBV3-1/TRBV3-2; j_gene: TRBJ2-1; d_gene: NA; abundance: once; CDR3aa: CASSQEAGNYNEQFF; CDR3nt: TGTGCCAGCAGCCAAGAGGCCGGGAACTACAATGAGCAGTTCTTC
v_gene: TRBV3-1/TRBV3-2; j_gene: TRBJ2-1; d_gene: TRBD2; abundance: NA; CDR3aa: CASSHGLAGYNEQFF; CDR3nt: TGTGCCAGCAGCCACGGACTAGCGGGGTACAATGAGCAGTTCTTC
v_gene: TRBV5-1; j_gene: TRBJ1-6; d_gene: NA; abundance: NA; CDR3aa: CASRRGGADVPLHF; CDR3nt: TGCGCCAGCCGGCGTGGGGGGGCGGATGTACCCCTCCACTTT
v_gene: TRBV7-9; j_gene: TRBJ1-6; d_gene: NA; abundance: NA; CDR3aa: CASSSQIRDSPLHF; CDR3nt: TGTGCCAGCAGCTCACAGATTAGAGATTCACCCCTCCACTTT
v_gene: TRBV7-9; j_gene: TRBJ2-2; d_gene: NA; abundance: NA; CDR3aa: CASSNQGIALTGELFF; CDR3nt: TGTGCCAGCAGCAATCAGGGTATCGCACTCACCGGGGAGCTGTTTTTT
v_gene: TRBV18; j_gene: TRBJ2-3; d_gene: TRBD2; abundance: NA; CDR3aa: CASSPPDGSGGTQYF; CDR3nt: TGTGCCAGCTCACCACCGGATGGATCGGGGGGTACGCAGTATTTT
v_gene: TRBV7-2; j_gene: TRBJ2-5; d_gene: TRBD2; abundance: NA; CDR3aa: CASSLTRGTETQYF; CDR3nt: TGTGCCAGCAGCTTAACGCGGGGGACGGAGACCCAGTACTTC
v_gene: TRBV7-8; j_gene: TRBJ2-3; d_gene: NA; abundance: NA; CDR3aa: CASSRDTSTDTQYF; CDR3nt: TGTGCCAGCAGCCGTGATACTAGCACAGATACGCAGTATTTT
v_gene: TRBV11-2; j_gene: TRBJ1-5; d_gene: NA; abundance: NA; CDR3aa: CASSLDGNQPQHF; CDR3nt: TGTGCCAGCAGCTTAGACGGGAATCAGCCCCAGCATTTT
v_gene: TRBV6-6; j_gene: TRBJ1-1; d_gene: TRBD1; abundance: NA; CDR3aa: CASSPGQGGAFF; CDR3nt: TGTGCCAGCAGTCCGGGACAGGGTGGGGCTTTCTTT
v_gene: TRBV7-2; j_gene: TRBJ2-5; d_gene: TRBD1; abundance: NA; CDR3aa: CASSSGQSSQETQYF; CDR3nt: TGTGCCAGCAGCTCGGGACAGTCGAGCCAAGAGACCCAGTACTTC
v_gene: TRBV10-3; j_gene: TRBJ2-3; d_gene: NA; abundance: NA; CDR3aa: CAISVSPGLADTQYF; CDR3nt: TGTGCCATCAGTGTCAGCCCAGGGTTAGCAGATACGCAGTATTTT
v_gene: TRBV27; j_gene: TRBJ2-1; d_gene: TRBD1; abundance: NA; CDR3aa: CASSSQGVHEQFF; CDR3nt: TGTGCCAGCAGTTCCCAGGGGGTACATGAGCAGTTCTTC
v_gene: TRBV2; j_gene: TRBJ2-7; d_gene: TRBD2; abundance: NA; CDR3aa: CASSLSGSGYEQYF; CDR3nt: TGTGCCAGCAGCCTCAGCGGGAGTGGATACGAGCAGTACTTC
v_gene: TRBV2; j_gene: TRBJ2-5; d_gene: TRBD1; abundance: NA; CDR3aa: CASSRDREGQETQYF; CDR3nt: TGTGCCAGCAGTCGGGACAGGGAAGGCCAAGAGACCCAGTACTTC
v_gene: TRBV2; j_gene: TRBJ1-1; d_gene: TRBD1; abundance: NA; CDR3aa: CASIKGQANAEAFF; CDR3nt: TGTGCCAGCATTAAAGGACAGGCCAACGCTGAAGCTTTCTTT
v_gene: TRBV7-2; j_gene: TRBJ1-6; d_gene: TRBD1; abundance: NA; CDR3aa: CASSPTGSSYNSPLHF; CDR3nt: TGTGCCAGCAGCCCGACAGGGAGCTCCTATAATTCACCCCTCCACTTT
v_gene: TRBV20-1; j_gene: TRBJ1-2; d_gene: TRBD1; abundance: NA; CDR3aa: CSASSGRGYGYTF; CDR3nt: TGCAGTGCTAGTTCGGGCAGGGGGTATGGCTACACCTTC
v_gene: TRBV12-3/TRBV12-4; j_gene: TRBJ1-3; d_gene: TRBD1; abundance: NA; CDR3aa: CASEDREQNTIYF; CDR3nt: TGTGCCAGCGAGGACAGGGAACAAAACACCATATATTTT
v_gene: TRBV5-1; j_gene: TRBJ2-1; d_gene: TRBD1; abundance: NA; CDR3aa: CASTNTQGAGNEQFF; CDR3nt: TGCGCCAGCACCAATACACAGGGGGCAGGCAATGAGCAGTTCTTC
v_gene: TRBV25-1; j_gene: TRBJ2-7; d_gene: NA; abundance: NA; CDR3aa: CASSPRDFYEQYF; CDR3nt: TGTGCCAGCAGTCCCCGGGACTTTTACGAGCAGTACTTC
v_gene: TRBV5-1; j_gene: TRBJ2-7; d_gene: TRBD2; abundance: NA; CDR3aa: CASSLGPAGLWEQYF; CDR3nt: TGCGCCAGCAGCTTGGGCCCAGCGGGACTGTGGGAGCAGTACTTC
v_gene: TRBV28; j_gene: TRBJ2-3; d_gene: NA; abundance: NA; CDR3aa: CASRSPGAGTDTQYF; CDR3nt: TGTGCCAGCAGATCACCGGGAGCGGGCACAGATACGCAGTATTTT
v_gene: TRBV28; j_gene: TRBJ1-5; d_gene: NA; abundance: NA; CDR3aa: CASSLLGRDQPQHF; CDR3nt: TGTGCCAGCAGTTTATTAGGGAGGGATCAGCCCCAGCATTTT
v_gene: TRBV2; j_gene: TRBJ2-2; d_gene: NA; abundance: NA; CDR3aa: CASSAGWELFF; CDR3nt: TGTGCCAGCAGTGCCGGGTGGGAGCTGTTTTTT
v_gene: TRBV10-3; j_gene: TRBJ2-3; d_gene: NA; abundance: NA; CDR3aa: CAISESSSTDTQYF; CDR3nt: TGTGCCATCAGTGAGTCTTCGAGCACAGATACGCAGTATTTT
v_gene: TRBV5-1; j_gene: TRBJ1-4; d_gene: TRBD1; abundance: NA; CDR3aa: CASSSTGGEEKLFF; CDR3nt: TGCGCCAGCAGTTCCACAGGGGGGGAGGAAAAACTGTTTTTT
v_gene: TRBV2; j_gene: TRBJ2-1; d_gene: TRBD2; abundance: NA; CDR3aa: CASRTLGLAGGYYNEQFF; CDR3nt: TGTGCCAGCAGGACATTGGGCCTAGCGGGGGGCTATTACAATGAGCAGTTCTTC
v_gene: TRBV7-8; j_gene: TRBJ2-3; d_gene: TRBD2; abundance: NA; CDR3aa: CASSSIAGVTDTQYF; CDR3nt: TGTGCCAGCAGCTCAATAGCGGGGGTCACAGATACGCAGTATTTT
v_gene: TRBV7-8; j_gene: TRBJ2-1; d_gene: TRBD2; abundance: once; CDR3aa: CASSSSGGMYNEQFF; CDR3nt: TGTGCCAGCAGCTCTAGCGGGGGAATGTACAATGAGCAGTTCTTC
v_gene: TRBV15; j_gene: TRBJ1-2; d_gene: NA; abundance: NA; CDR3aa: CATSRGGVDYGYTF; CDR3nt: TGTGCCACCAGCAGAGGGGGAGTGGACTATGGCTACACCTTC
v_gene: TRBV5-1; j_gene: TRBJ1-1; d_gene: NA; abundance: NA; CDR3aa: CASRRDNTEAFF; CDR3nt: TGCGCCAGCAGGAGGGATAACACTGAAGCTTTCTTT
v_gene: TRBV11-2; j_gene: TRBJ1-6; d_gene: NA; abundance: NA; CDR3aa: CASSLQVTPNSPLHF; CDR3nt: TGTGCCAGCAGCTTACAGGTTACGCCCAATTCACCCCTCCACTTT